A single sample is the source of the 26 T cell receptor beta chains below, sequenced in a study of cytomegalovirus exposure and HLA in healthy donors. The PCR used 60 Vbeta and 13 Jbeta primers. The table came from immunoSEQ multiplex PCR; TCRdb's copy has only in-frame clones and leaves some out. The repertoire includes some 150,000 clones, approximately 87% of them detected once, and about 5% sits in the top ten. The material sequenced was PBMCs. Receptors were obtained from a woman in her 30s in good health and CMV-seronegative.

This clone was detected once. The chain recombines TRBV7-2 with TRBJ2-2; D possibly corresponds to TRBD2 (6 bases). The V end was cut by 2 bases, the J end by 3 bases, with 10 bases between. The CDR3 runs to 15 residues. Germline lookup yields CDR1 SGHTA and CDR2 FQGNSA. CDR3 bases: TGTGCCAGCAGCTTAAGGCGGGATCACACCGGGGAGCTGTTTTTT. It is translated as CASSLRRDHTGELFF.

The V gene is TRBV5-1, the J gene TRBJ2-7; 7 bases line up with TRBD1. Germline lookup yields CDR1 SGHRS and CDR2 YFSETQ. Trimming at V came to 0 bases and at J to 4 bases, leaving 10 bases not matched to a gene. The CDR3 sequence is 16 residues long. The CDR3 sequence is CASSLAAGTASYEQYF. Here the CDR3 DNA reads TGCGCCAGCAGCTTGGCCGCCGGGACAGCTAGTTACGAGCAGTACTTC.

The rearrangement joins TRBV6-1 to TRBJ1-6; a possible D gene is TRBD1 (5 bases). The CDR3 loop spans 15 amino acids. Germline V gives CDR1 MNHNS, CDR2 SASEGT. V was trimmed by 4 bases and J by 3 bases, leaving 10 bases between them. The CDR3 protein is CASSGGTLYNSPLHF. CDR3 bases: TGTGCCAGCAGTGGCGGGACTCTCTATAATTCACCCCTCCACTTT.

The J gene is TRBJ1-1, the V gene TRBV6-5; D is perhaps TRBD1 (5 bases). Germline V gives CDR1 MNHEY, CDR2 SVGAGI. The CDR3 is made up of 14 amino acids. The germline V and J ends were trimmed by 0 bases and 7 bases, with 12 bases remaining between them. CDR3 residues: CASSYSRQNYEAFF. CDR3 in DNA: TGTGCCAGCAGTTACTCGAGACAGAACTATGAAGCTTTCTTT.

This clone was found a few times. The chain combines TRBV28 with TRBJ2-7; 7 bases are a match to TRBD2. V shed 10 bases and J 6 bases; nucleotides not matched to a gene: 12. CDR1 is MDHEN, CDR2 SYDVKM, per germline. The CDR3 has 13 residues. CDR3 sequence: CAIRGDLLREQYF. The CDR3 DNA reads as TGTGCCATCCGGGGGGACCTCCTACGCGAGCAGTACTTC.

The V gene is TRBV7-9, the J gene TRBJ2-2, with 7 bases aligning to TRBD2. The J segment lost 6 bases and the V segment lost 5 bases, leaving 9 bases of the junction unmatched. The CDR3 covers 15 residues. CDR1 is SEHNR and CDR2 is FQNEAQ in the germline V gene (reference sequence). Here the CDR3 reads CASSARGGVAGELFF. CDR3 sequence (DNA): TGTGCCAGCAGCGCCCGGGGAGGGGTTGCCGGGGAGCTGTTTTTT. Looking up the rest from reference TRBV7-9 and TRBJ2-2 gives the full variable domain: DTGVSQNPRHKITKRGQNVTFRCDPISEHNRLYWYRQTLGQGPEFLTYFQNEAQLEKSRLLSDRFSAERPKGSFSTLEIQRTEQGDSAMYLCASSARGGVAGELFFGEGSRLTVL.

The genes are TRBV28 and TRBJ2-7; 7 bases map to TRBD1. The V gene's germline CDR1 is MDHEN and CDR2 SYDVKM. J lost 6 bases, V lost 5 bases, and 13 bases had no gene match. The CDR3 contains 15 residues. CDR3 bases: TGTGCCAGCAGTGCAAGACAGGGACCCGCTTCCGAGCAGTACTTC. Protein sequence: CASSARQGPASEQYF.

The V call is TRBV9, the J call TRBJ2-5; maybe TRBD2 (5 bases). This CDR3 has 15 residues. V lost 0 bases to trimming and J lost 3 bases, with 12 bases between them. Germline V CDR1 and CDR2: SGDLS, YYNGEE. CDR3 bases: TGTGCCAGCAGCGTAGAAGTAGGAGGCAAAGAGACCCAGTACTTC. Protein product: CASSVEVGGKETQYF.

The chain joins TRBV4-2 to TRBJ2-1; 7 bases are a match to TRBD2. The CDR3 is 17 residues long. The trim removed 0 bases at V and 8 bases at J, leaving 13 bases unmatched. Germline lookup yields CDR1 LGHNA and CDR2 YNFKEQ. CDR3: CASSQDLERGRRDEQFF. CDR3 coding DNA: TGTGCCAGCAGCCAAGATTTGGAGCGGGGACGAAGGGATGAGCAGTTCTTC.

A note on this clone: The same CDR3 also results from other DNA sequences found in this sample. This sequence joins TRBV28 and TRBJ2-5, with 7 positions matching TRBD1. Germline loops: CDR1 MDHEN, CDR2 SYDVKM. Losses at the gene ends were 6 bases for V and 0 bases for J; bases not matched to a gene: 4. There are 14 residues in the CDR3. CDR3 sequence (DNA): TGTGCCAGCAGCCCGACAGGGTACCAAGAGACCCAGTACTTC. It specifies CASSPTGYQETQYF. Combining the CDR3 with reference TRBV28 and TRBJ2-5 gives the whole variable domain DVKVTQSSRYLVKRTGEKVFLECVQDMDHENMFWYRQDPGLGLRLIYFSYDVKMKEKGDIPEGYSVSREKKERFSLILESASTNQTSMYLCASSPTGYQETQYFGPGTRLLVL.

This clone was found once. CDR3 sequence reads: CASSEAFRDSSNTGELFF. Here the CDR3 DNA reads TGTGCCAGCAGCGAGGCCTTCCGGGACTCTTCAAACACCGGGGAGCTGTTTTTT. The chain carries TRBV9 and TRBJ2-2; weak D call: TRBD2 (6 bases). The CDR3 covers 18 residues. Germline V lookup: CDR1 SGDLS, CDR2 YYNGEE. Trimming took off 3 bases at V and 2 bases at J, with 20 bases between the two ends.

The chain is built from TRBV28 and TRBJ1-5, with D unclear. CDR1 MDHEN and CDR2 SYDVKM come from the germline V gene. Trimming cost V 0 bases and J 1 base, with 10 bases left between them. This CDR3 contains 16 residues. The CDR3 loop is CASSLWWALSNQPQHF. The CDR3 nucleotides read TGTGCCAGCAGTTTATGGTGGGCCTTGAGCAATCAGCCCCAGCATTTT.

The rearrangement joins TRBV6-5 to TRBJ2-7; D might be TRBD1 (5 bases). Deletions cut 0 bases from V and 2 bases from J, with 11 bases between. CDR1 is MNHEY and CDR2 is SVGAGI in the germline V gene. The CDR3 has 15 residues. The CDR3 region is CASSYSTASAYEQYF. As DNA, the CDR3 is TGTGCCAGCAGTTACTCGACAGCCTCAGCCTACGAGCAGTACTTC.

The table lists this clone with a count of one. The rearrangement joins TRBV19 to TRBJ1-5, with D possibly TRBD1 on 6 matching bases. CDR1 is LNHDA and CDR2 is SQIVND in the germline V gene (reference sequence). V dropped 6 bases and J dropped 2 bases, with 17 bases sitting between them. This CDR3 has 16 amino acids. The CDR3 DNA reads TGTGCCAGTAGCCTGAATCAGGGGTTCGGCAATCAGCCCCAGCATTTT. The encoded protein is CASSLNQGFGNQPQHF.

This clone was recorded once. V is TRBV5-3 and J is TRBJ1-2, with a tentative D call TRBD1 (5 bases). TRBV5-3 is an ORF for which the function is uncertain. The germline V and J ends were trimmed by 4 bases and 2 bases, with 18 bases remaining between them. The CDR3 is 16 residues long. The CDR3, as DNA: TGTGCCAGAAGCGCCGGGGGGGGTGAGGGGAACTATGGCTACACCTTC. Translating it yields CARSAGGGEGNYGYTF.

The chain recombines TRBV19 with TRBJ2-5, with D possibly matching TRBD2 (6 bases). V was clipped by 8 bases and J by 5 bases, with 9 bases between them. Per the germline V gene, CDR1 is LNHDA and CDR2 is SQIVND (reference sequence). This CDR3 has 11 residues. Here the CDR3 DNA reads TGTGCCAGTGATGGGGGGGAGACCCAGTACTTC. The encoded protein is CASDGGETQYF.

The genes are TRBV7-9 and TRBJ2-2; TRBD1 aligns across 8 bases. V shed 5 bases and J 6 bases; nucleotides not matched to a gene: 2. CDR1 and CDR2 (germline): SEHNR, FQNEAQ (reference sequence). The CDR3 has 13 residues. CDR3 in DNA: TGTGCCAGCAGCCCACAGGGGGCCGGGGAGCTGTTTTTT. It specifies CASSPQGAGELFF. Together with reference TRBV7-9 and TRBJ2-2, the CDR3 gives the full variable domain: DTGVSQNPRHKITKRGQNVTFRCDPISEHNRLYWYRQTLGQGPEFLTYFQNEAQLEKSRLLSDRFSAERPKGSFSTLEIQRTEQGDSAMYLCASSPQGAGELFFGEGSRLTVL.

The chain links TRBV9 to TRBJ1-1; tentatively, D is TRBD1 (6 bases). Germline V lookup: CDR1 SGDLS, CDR2 YYNGEE. This CDR3 region has 15 residues. V was shortened by 3 bases and J by 9 bases, with 21 bases between the two germline ends. The CDR3 DNA sequence: TGTGCCAGCAGCGCGCTAGACCTCGACAGGTCCCAAGCTTTCTTT. It codes for CASSALDLDRSQAFF.

The CDR3 DNA reads as TGTGCCAGCAGCGTAGCTGGCGGGGGGGCCGAAGAGACCCAGTACTTC. This sequence encodes CASSVAGGGAEETQYF. V gene TRBV9 combines with J gene TRBJ2-5; 9 nucleotides agree with TRBD2. V lost 0 bases to trimming and J lost 3 bases; unmatched junction nucleotides: 6. The CDR3 covers 16 residues. The germline gives CDR1 SGDLS, CDR2 YYNGEE.

This clone was seen once. V is TRBV6-1 and J is TRBJ2-1; 9 positions match TRBD2. Germline V lookup: CDR1 MNHNS, CDR2 SASEGT. The V and J ends lost 3 bases and 8 bases, in that order; junction bases with no gene match: 8. The CDR3 has 15 residues. CDR3 in DNA: TGTGCCAGCAGTGACGGCGGGGGGGCCACGGATGAGCAGTTCTTC. Amino acid sequence: CASSDGGGATDEQFF.

The chain employs TRBV12-5 and TRBJ2-4; D may be TRBD2 (5 bases). The V end was cut by 6 bases, the J end by 1 base, with 13 bases between. This CDR3 region has 15 residues. Germline values: CDR1 LGHNT, CDR2 FRNRAP. The CDR3: CASGAPRGAKNIQYF. CDR3 nucleotides: TGTGCTAGTGGGGCCCCCCGCGGGGCCAAAAACATTCAGTACTTC.

The V gene is TRBV9, the J gene TRBJ2-3; 9 positions match TRBD2. With 6 bases clipped from V and 2 bases from J, the junction kept 7 bases outside the gene matches. CDR1 and CDR2 (germline): SGDLS, YYNGEE. The length of the CDR3 is 15 residues. This chain's CDR3 is CASNPAGGTTDTQYF. For the CDR3, the DNA is TGTGCCAGCAACCCAGCGGGGGGAACCACAGATACGCAGTATTTT.

The chain joins TRBV29-1 to TRBJ1-2; TRBD1 matches at 8 bases. There are 14 residues in the CDR3. Per the germline V gene, CDR1 is SQVTM and CDR2 is ANQGSEA. V was pared by 1 base and J by 7 bases, with 8 bases of the junction left unmatched. Here the CDR3 reads CSVEGAQGALGYTF. Written as DNA, the CDR3 is TGCAGCGTTGAAGGGGCGCAGGGGGCGCTTGGCTACACCTTC.

V usage is TRBV30 and J usage is TRBJ1-1, with D perhaps matching TRBD1 (6 bases). V dropped 5 bases and J dropped 0 bases, with 7 bases sitting between them. The CDR3 runs 12 residues. Germline V gene lookup returns CDR1 GTSNPN and CDR2 SVGIG (reference sequence). CDR3 residues: CAWGQMNTEAFF. CDR3 bases: TGTGCCTGGGGACAGATGAACACTGAAGCTTTCTTT. Full variable domain (outside the CDR3, taken from reference TRBV30 and TRBJ1-1): SQTIHQWPATLVQPVGSPLSLECTVEGTSNPNLYWYRQAAGRGLQLLFYSVGIGQISSEVPQNLSASRPQDRQFILSSKKLLLSDSGFYLCAWGQMNTEAFFGQGTRLTVV.

The chain couples TRBV4-2 to TRBJ2-7, with TRBD2 matching over 12 bases. Germline assignment: CDR1 LGHNA and CDR2 YNFKEQ. V shed 0 bases, J shed 4 bases, and the junction held 4 bases outside the gene matches. The CDR3 loop spans 16 amino acids. This CDR3 reads CASSQDGLAGGYEQYF. CDR3 in DNA: TGTGCCAGCAGCCAAGATGGGCTAGCGGGGGGGTACGAGCAGTACTTC.

The chain recombines TRBV9 with TRBJ2-1; maybe TRBD2 (7 bases). The V and J ends lost 0 bases and 7 bases respectively, with 20 bases between them. This CDR3 contains 17 residues. CDR1 is SGDLS and CDR2 is YYNGEE in the germline V gene. In nucleotides, the CDR3 is TGTGCCAGCAGCGTAGAAAGGGGGAGGGCCATCAGAAATGAGCAGTTCTTC. The encoded protein is CASSVERGRAIRNEQFF. Together with reference TRBV9 and TRBJ2-1, the CDR3 gives the full variable domain: DSGVTQTPKHLITATGQRVTLRCSPRSGDLSVYWYQQSLDQGLQFLIQYYNGEERAKGNILERFSAQQFPDLHSELNLSSLELGDSALYFCASSVERGRAIRNEQFFGPGTRLTVL.